Shown below are 12 T cell receptor beta chains from a single sample sequenced in a study of blood T cell repertoires in COVID-19. Method: immunoSEQ multiplex PCR; TCRdb's copy keeps in-frame clones and lacks some. Altogether about 150,000 clones are present, about 86% being singletons, with the ten largest covering 5.5% to 7%. Sequenced: peripheral blood. Source of these receptors: a man aged 45 to 65 with active or convalescent COVID-19.

V and J are TRBV5-4 and TRBJ2-7; 9 nucleotides line up with TRBD2. Germline CDR1 is SGHNT and CDR2 is YYREEE (reference sequence). The CDR3 length is 15 residues. The junction had 8 bases not matched to a gene; V was cut back by 2 bases and J by 5 bases. The CDR3 here is CASSFPGLAADEQYF. In DNA form, the CDR3 reads TGTGCCAGCAGCTTCCCGGGACTAGCAGCCGACGAGCAGTACTTC.

The gene calls are TRBV5-1 and TRBJ2-5; D perhaps matches TRBD2 (6 bases). With 0 bases removed from V and 2 bases from J, the gap between germline ends came to 11 bases. CDR3 length equals 15 residues. Germline CDR1 SGHRS, CDR2 YFSETQ. CDR3 sequence (DNA): TGCGCCAGCAGCTTGGCCGGGAGCGCTCAAGAGACCCAGTACTTC. Protein: CASSLAGSAQETQYF.

The chain recombines TRBV7-2 with TRBJ2-3, with 9 positions matching TRBD2. The germline CDR1 and CDR2 sequences are SGHTA and FQGNSA. Trimming removed 5 bases from V and 4 bases from J; junction bases left unmatched: 10. The CDR3 sequence is 16 residues long. The CDR3 loop reads CASSQGPSGIADTQYF. The CDR3 DNA reads TGTGCCAGCAGCCAGGGGCCTAGCGGGATCGCAGATACGCAGTATTTT.

The chain joins TRBV6-5 to TRBJ2-3; 8 nucleotides match TRBD2. Germline values: CDR1 MNHEY, CDR2 SVGAGI. The CDR3 consists of 14 residues. With V trimmed by 4 bases and J by 6 bases, 6 bases remained unmatched. CDR3 in amino acids: CASSSRGGPDTQYF. CDR3 nucleotides: TGTGCCAGCAGTTCTCGGGGGGGGCCGGATACGCAGTATTTT.

This chain connects TRBV27 to TRBJ2-7; possibly TRBD1 for D (6 bases). CDR3 length equals 15 residues. Trimming cost V 8 bases and J 6 bases, with 23 bases left between them. Germline CDR1 reads MNHEY; CDR2 reads SMNVEV (reference sequence). CDR3 coding DNA: TGTGCCAGCCGTCCGAGGGGAAGGGGGTCGGGCGAGCAGTACTTC. This sequence encodes CASRPRGRGSGEQYF.

In this sample, this clone turned up a few times. This chain links TRBV11-3 with TRBJ1-1; TRBD1 matches at 8 bases. V trimming: 3 bases; J trimming: 1 base; junction bases outside the gene matches: 4. This CDR3 spans 15 amino acids. The germline V gene has CDR1 SGHNT and CDR2 YENEEA. DNA for the CDR3: TGTGCCAGCAGCTTGGGACAGGCAGCGAACACTGAAGCTTTCTTT. This translates into CASSLGQAANTEAFF.

The V and J genes are TRBV7-6 and TRBJ2-6; possibly TRBD1 for D (6 bases). V was trimmed by 4 bases and J by 3 bases, leaving 10 bases between them. CDR3 length: 15 amino acids. Looked up from germline, CDR1 is SGHVS and CDR2 is FNYEAQ. The CDR3 coding sequence is TGTGCCAGCAGCTGGGGACATCTTGGGGCCAACGTCCTGACTTTC. This encodes CASSWGHLGANVLTF. Variable domain in full (rest from reference TRBV7-6 and TRBJ2-6): GAGVSQSPRYKVTKRGQDVALRCDPISGHVSLYWYRQALGQGPEFLTYFNYEAQQDKSGLPNDRFSAERPEGSISTLTIQRTEQRDSAMYRCASSWGHLGANVLTFGAGSRLTVL.

This sequence joins TRBV5-1 and TRBJ2-4; the D gene is possibly TRBD2 (5 bases). This CDR3 comprises 14 residues. The V gene lost 4 bases and the J gene lost 9 bases, with 17 bases spanning the gap. CDR1 is SGHRS, CDR2 YFSETQ, per germline. This chain's CDR3 is CASSLPGDVGIQYF. In nucleotides, the CDR3 is TGCGCCAGCAGCCTGCCCGGGGATGTGGGCATTCAGTACTTC.

This chain links TRBV18 with TRBJ1-5, with 8 nucleotides matching TRBD1. The CDR3 has 17 amino acids. The germline V gene has CDR1 KGHSH and CDR2 LQKENI. Losses at the gene ends were 1 base for V and 5 bases for J; bases not matched to a gene: 10. CDR3 sequence: CASSPLDRDPWDQPQHF. Written as DNA, the CDR3 is TGTGCCAGCTCACCACTGGACAGGGACCCGTGGGATCAGCCCCAGCATTTT.

The J gene is TRBJ1-6, the V gene TRBV7-2; 8 nucleotides agree with TRBD1. V shed 5 bases, J shed 6 bases, and the junction held 6 bases outside the gene matches. The germline CDR1 and CDR2 sequences are SGHTA and FQGNSA. This CDR3 contains 15 residues. Written as DNA, the CDR3 is TGTGCCAGCAGCCTCCGACAGGGGAGTAATTCACCCCTCCACTTT. This translates into CASSLRQGSNSPLHF.

This chain connects TRBV24-1 to TRBJ2-2; the match to TRBD2 covers 13 bases. The V segment lost 4 bases and the J segment 2 bases; nucleotides outside the gene matches: 6. The CDR3 is 18 residues long. Looked up from germline, CDR1 is KGHDR and CDR2 is SFDVKD. The CDR3 DNA sequence: TGTGCCACCAGTGAGCGGACTAGCGGGAGAGTCAACACCGGGGAGCTGTTTTTT. It codes for CATSERTSGRVNTGELFF.

The table lists this clone with a few counts. V is TRBV6-2 or TRBV6-3 and J is TRBJ2-1; TRBD2 aligns across 8 bases. Germline V gene data show CDR1 as MNHEY and CDR2 as SVGEGT. There are 15 residues in the CDR3. J gave up 4 bases and V 5 bases, and 7 bases lay outside the gene matches. The CDR3 bases are TGTGCCAGCAGTATGCTCAGCGGGGGATACAATGAGCAGTTCTTC. This codes for CASSMLSGGYNEQFF.